A single TCR beta chain is shown here with its context. The CDR3 totals 14 residues. V was shortened by 5 bases and J by 5 bases, with 15 bases between the two germline ends. CDR1 and CDR2 from the germline V gene are MNHEY and SVGAGI. This sample is drawn from a study of shared clonotypes between healthy human individuals. This table comes from immunoSEQ multiplex PCR, and its TCRdb copy is limited to in-frame clones, with some not included. The table records some 1,100,000 clones, more than 75% of them present only once. Sequencing was performed on memory CD4+ T cells from PBMCs. As to subset: CD45RA-negative fraction. This chain uses TRBV6-5 with TRBJ1-1; no firm D call. This receptor was taken from a young man in good health. Some clones in this sample may be carry-over from other donors' samples. The CDR3 region has the DNA TGTGCCAGCAGTCAAGGGCCGGGCGGTACTGAAGCTTTCTTT. This codes for CASSQGPGGTEAFF.